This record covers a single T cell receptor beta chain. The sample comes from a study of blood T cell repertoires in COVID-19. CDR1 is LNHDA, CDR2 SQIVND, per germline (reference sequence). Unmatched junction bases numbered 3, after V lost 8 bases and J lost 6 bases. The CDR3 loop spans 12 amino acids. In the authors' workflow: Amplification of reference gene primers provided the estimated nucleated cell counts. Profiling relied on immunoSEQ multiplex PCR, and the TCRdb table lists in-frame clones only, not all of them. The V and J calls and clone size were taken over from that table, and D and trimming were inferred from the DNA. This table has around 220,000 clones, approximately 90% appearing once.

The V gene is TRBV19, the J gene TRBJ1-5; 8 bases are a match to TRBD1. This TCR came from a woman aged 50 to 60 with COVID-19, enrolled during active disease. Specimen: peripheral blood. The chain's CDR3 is CASGQGFQPQHF. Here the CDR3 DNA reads TGTGCCAGTGGACAGGGTTTTCAGCCCCAGCATTTT.